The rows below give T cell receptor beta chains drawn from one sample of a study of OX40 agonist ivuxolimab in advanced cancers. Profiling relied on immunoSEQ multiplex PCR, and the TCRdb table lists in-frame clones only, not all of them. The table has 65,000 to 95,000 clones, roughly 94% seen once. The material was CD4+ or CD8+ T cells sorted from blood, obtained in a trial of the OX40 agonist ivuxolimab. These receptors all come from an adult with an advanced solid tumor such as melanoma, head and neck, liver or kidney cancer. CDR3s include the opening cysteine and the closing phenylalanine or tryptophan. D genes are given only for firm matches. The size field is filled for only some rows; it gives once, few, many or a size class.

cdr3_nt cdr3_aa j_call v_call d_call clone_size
TGTGCCAGCAGCGAGGGGCTGGACTATTGGCGGGATGAGCAGTTCTTC CASSEGLDYWRDEQFF TRBJ2-1 TRBV9 - -
TGCGCCAGCAGCTTGGTCCCGGGACAGGGTCGACGGGACGAGCAGTACTTC CASSLVPGQGRRDEQYF TRBJ2-7 TRBV5-1 TRBD1 -
TGTGCCAGCACGGTCTCGGGGGTGACTGAAGCTTTCTTT CASTVSGVTEAFF TRBJ1-1 TRBV25-1 - -
TGTGCCAGCACCCCCTGGGCGGGGGGGCAGAGCACCGGGGAGCTGTTTTTT CASTPWAGGQSTGELFF TRBJ2-2 TRBV9 TRBD2 -
TGTGCCAGCAGCCTCCAAGGGGGCGGGGGAAGAGGAGATACGCAGTATTTT CASSLQGGGGRGDTQYF TRBJ2-3 TRBV5-6 - -
TGTGCCAGCAGCTTACTAGCGGGAGGGATAGATACGCAGTATTTT CASSLLAGGIDTQYF TRBJ2-3 TRBV7-3 TRBD2 -
TGTGCCAGCAGCTCGGGACATATGAACACTGAAGCTTTCTTT CASSSGHMNTEAFF TRBJ1-1 TRBV13 - -
TGTGCCAGCGGAATCTCAGGGGGCTACCAGCCCCAGCATTTT CASGISGGYQPQHF TRBJ1-5 TRBV27 TRBD1 -
TGTGCCAGCAGCTTAGAGGGACTTCCCGGGTTTAAGGGGACAGATACGCAGTATTTT CASSLEGLPGFKGTDTQYF TRBJ2-3 TRBV7-9 - -
TGTGCCAGTAGTATCCGGGGGAGCTACAATGAGCAGTTCTTC CASSIRGSYNEQFF TRBJ2-1 TRBV19 - -
TGTGCCATCAGTGAAACAGGGGTTGAATATGGCTACACCTTC CAISETGVEYGYTF TRBJ1-2 TRBV10-3 TRBD1 -
TGTGCCAGCAGTTGGGACAGGGGGCGCAGGAGCTCCTACGAGCAGTACTTC CASSWDRGRRSSYEQYF TRBJ2-7 TRBV28 TRBD1 -
TGTGCCAGCAGCTCGGCGCCGGGGGGCACCTATGGCTACACCTTC CASSSAPGGTYGYTF TRBJ1-2 TRBV11-2 - -
TGTGCCAGTAGTTGGGACAGCCGACAAGAGACCCAGTACTTC CASSWDSRQETQYF TRBJ2-5 TRBV19 TRBD1 -
TGCGCCAGCAGCTTGGTTGGTGGGACCAGGGAGCAGTTCTTC CASSLVGGTREQFF TRBJ2-1 TRBV5-1 - -
TGTGCCAGCAGTTACGGGACGACTTACGAGCAGTACTTC CASSYGTTYEQYF TRBJ2-7 TRBV27 - -
TGTGCCAGCAGTGAAAAGGGGTGGGGTGGCTACACCTTC CASSEKGWGGYTF TRBJ1-2 TRBV6-1 - -
TGTGCCAGCAGTACTTGGGACAGGGTTAACTATGGCTACACCTTC CASSTWDRVNYGYTF TRBJ1-2 TRBV27 TRBD1 -
TGTGCCAGCAGTTTAGAGACAGGGTTCCCCGGGGAGCTGTTTTTT CASSLETGFPGELFF TRBJ2-2 TRBV27 TRBD1 -
TGTGCCAGCTTGGGATACGGGGAGCTGTTTTTT CASLGYGELFF TRBJ2-2 TRBV2 - -
TGTGCCAGCACAGCGTCTGCTGCAACTAATGAAAAACTGTTTTTT CASTASAATNEKLFF TRBJ1-4 TRBV2 - -
TGTGCCAGCAGCTTACCGGATACGCAGTATTTT CASSLPDTQYF TRBJ2-3 TRBV7-8 - -
TGCGCCAGCAGCCCGGTAGGGACTAGCGGTGGGTACGAGCAGTACTTC CASSPVGTSGGYEQYF TRBJ2-7 TRBV5-1 TRBD2 -
TGTGCCAGCAACCCCGGGGAGGGACTACGTTACAATGAGCAGTTCTTC CASNPGEGLRYNEQFF TRBJ2-1 TRBV7-9 TRBD2 -
TGTGCCAGCAGCCTGACATCTAACTATGGCTACACCTTC CASSLTSNYGYTF TRBJ1-2 TRBV9 - -
TGTGCCAGCAGTACCCAGACAGGGCCTACCTACGAGCAGTACTTC CASSTQTGPTYEQYF TRBJ2-7 TRBV27 TRBD1 -
TGTGCCAGTAGCCTAGCGGGAGACAATGAGCAGTTCTTC CASSLAGDNEQFF TRBJ2-1 TRBV19 TRBD2 once
TGTGCCAGCTCACCGGGGACAGGGGACTACGAGCAGTACTTC CASSPGTGDYEQYF TRBJ2-7 TRBV18 TRBD1 -
TGTGCCAGCAGCTTAGGGGGGGCAGCTTCACCCCTCCACTTT CASSLGGAASPLHF TRBJ1-6 TRBV7-3 - -
TGTGCCAGTGCAGGTGGAACTAATGAAAAACTGTTTTTT CASAGGTNEKLFF TRBJ1-4 TRBV28 - -
TGTGCCAGTAGTATGGAGACTACGGGCTACGAGCAGTACTTC CASSMETTGYEQYF TRBJ2-7 TRBV19 - -
TGTGCCAGTAGTTCTCCAGGGGGTCGGGATCAGCCCCAGCATTTT CASSSPGGRDQPQHF TRBJ1-5 TRBV19 TRBD1 -